Here is one TCR beta chain with its context. Its antigen is still unknown. The read falls 3 residues short of the CDR3 end, and the missing part is taken from the germline J gene. Every participant had a single incident cervical HPV16 infection, and women with prevalent HPV16 infections were excluded. Cervical HPV DNA was detected with MY09/MY11 PCR, and genotyping was done by dot-blot hybridization. Roughly 15 mL of heparinized blood were centrifuged, and the buffy coat was split into aliquots, frozen at -30 degrees C, and then kept at -80 degrees C. QIAGEN kits were used to extract genomic DNA from buffy coat specimens. Using the immunoSEQ assay, multiplex PCR amplified TCR beta CDR3 regions from an average of approximately 1,200 ng of genomic DNA per sample. The assay corrected primer bias using a complete synthetic TCR repertoire to establish an amplification baseline. The amplicons were sequenced on the Illumina platform. From the authors' description of their analysis: Sequence errors were corrected by clustering with frequency ratios and a modified nearest-neighbor algorithm, and the sequences were then analyzed in the immunoSEQ Analyzer using IMGT gene definitions. At each rarefaction depth, TCR richness and evenness were averaged across 20 rarefaction repeats, and samples with fewer sequences than that depth were excluded. V, D and J gene relative abundances were compared between groups with Wilcoxon rank sum tests, applying FDR correction. For the blinded duplicates, the intraclass correlation was 95.6% for TCR richness and averaged roughly 75% across about 66 gene segments. This immuneACCESS table, as held by TCRdb, lists in-frame sequences with V and J called but not all clones. Of the missing ones, under half trace to an unresolved V gene in checked studies; the others have no known cause. That table gives V, J and clone size, and the DNA gave D and trimming. Per the sample table, the count is tens of thousands of clones. About 12% of the sample is taken by the ten largest.

This record belongs to a study of T cells in women clearing cervical HPV infection (dated by TCRdb to about 2018). A note on the overall study: Cases were about 25 women with histologically confirmed HPV16-related CIN3 or worse, including a couple of invasive cancers. A median age of approximately 31 years was observed in cases versus under 40 in controls, and no significant differences in baseline characteristics were found. As quality controls, five blinded duplicates were added to each group, bringing the total to 60 or so samples made up of around 50 participants and 10 replicates. Cases and controls were matched on year of sample collection and on age within five years. Blood from cases was collected at the visit where the lesion was first found, while blood from controls was collected once the infection could no longer be detected. For cases, a median interval of approximately 150 days, with an interquartile range of 90 to 200 days, was observed between lesion detection and blood sampling. Controls were over 20 women whose single incident HPV16 infection cleared within 12 months without precancer or cancer developing. In the parent cohort, some 10,000 women aged 18 or older were enrolled in Guanacaste, Costa Rica, during about 1992 to 1994 and were followed for roughly seven years. An exploratory proof-of-principle case-control study, nested within the Guanacaste HPV Natural History Study in Costa Rica, was conducted to compare TCR repertoires across cervical HPV16 outcomes. Since only a few of the women had HLA typing available, the possibility that HLA type was acting as a confounder could not be ruled out. Summary of the overall study and its limitations: TRBV6-7 relative abundance was lower in cases than in controls (around 0.11% versus 0.15%; Bonferroni P = 0.0008). Because T-cell numbers per sample were unknown, differences in richness could reflect varying T-cell content rather than repertoire biology. TCR repertoire richness was significantly higher in CIN3+ cases than in controls across sequencing depths, while evenness did not differ. The cross-sectional design could not show whether associations preceded infection or resulted from it; effector/memory subsets and HPV-specific T cells were not isolated. By combining richness with V gene abundances, random forest classifiers separated cases from controls with an estimated AUC of less than 0.85.

Looking up the germline V gene (reference sequence) yields CDR1 SGHNT and CDR2 YYREEE. Germline trimming: 4 bases from V, 4 bases from J; junction bases outside gene matches: 5. The CDR3 holds 14 amino acids from the cysteine to the phenylalanine. The 33 bases shown cover part of the CDR3, and their frame starts at base 1. The chain is made from TRBV5-4 and TRBJ1-1, with TRBD1 identical over 9 junction bases. The sequenced material came from blood buffy coat. The TCR originated in a woman aged 18 to 75 with a cervical HPV16 infection that either progressed to CIN3+ or cleared (not recorded which). The CDR3 DNA, read in part, is TGTGCCAGCAGCGCGACAGGGGGAGGCACTGAA. This gives the protein CASSATGGGTE. The entire CDR3 is CASSATGGGTEAFF.